This T cell receptor beta chain derives from a study of cytomegalovirus exposure and HLA in healthy donors. Broader study findings: Differences between HLA loci emerged in a later analysis of TCR association rates, with DRB1 most and HLA-C fewest. Later analysis suggested most CMV-associated TCR beta chains were HLA-restricted.

This CDR3 has 16 amino acids. Germline assignment: CDR1 LGHNA and CDR2 YNFKEQ. V lost 0 bases and J lost 7; bases outside the gene matches: 6. The PCR used 60 Vbeta and 13 Jbeta primers. The assay was immunoSEQ multiplex PCR, and TCRdb's table has in-frame clones only and misses some. The sample records fewer than 250,000 clones, more than 80% being singletons. Points on this clone: The antigen is undetermined.

The sequence was obtained from a man aged 25-45 years in good health and CMV-seronegative. The V gene is TRBV4-2, the J gene TRBJ2-1, with TRBD2 matching over 10 bases. Sequences were obtained from PBMCs. The CDR3 coding sequence is TGTGCCAGCAGCCAAGAATCAGCGGGGGGGAAGAATGAGCAGTTCTTC. Protein product: CASSQESAGGKNEQFF.